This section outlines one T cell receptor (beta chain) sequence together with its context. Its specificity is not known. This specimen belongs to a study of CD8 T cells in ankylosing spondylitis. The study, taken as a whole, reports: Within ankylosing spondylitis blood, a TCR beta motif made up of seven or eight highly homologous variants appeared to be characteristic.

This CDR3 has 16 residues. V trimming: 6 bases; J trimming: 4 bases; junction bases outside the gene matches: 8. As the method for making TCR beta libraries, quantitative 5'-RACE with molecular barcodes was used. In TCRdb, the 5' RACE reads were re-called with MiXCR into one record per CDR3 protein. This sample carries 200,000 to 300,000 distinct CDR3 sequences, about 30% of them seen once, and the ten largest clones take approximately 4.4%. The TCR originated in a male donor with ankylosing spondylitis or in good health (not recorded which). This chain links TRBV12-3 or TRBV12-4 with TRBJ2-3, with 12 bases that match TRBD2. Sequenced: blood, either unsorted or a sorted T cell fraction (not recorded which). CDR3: CASRGASGGAADTQYF. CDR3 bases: TGTGCCAGCAGGGGAGCTAGCGGGGGGGCGGCAGATACGCAGTATTTT.